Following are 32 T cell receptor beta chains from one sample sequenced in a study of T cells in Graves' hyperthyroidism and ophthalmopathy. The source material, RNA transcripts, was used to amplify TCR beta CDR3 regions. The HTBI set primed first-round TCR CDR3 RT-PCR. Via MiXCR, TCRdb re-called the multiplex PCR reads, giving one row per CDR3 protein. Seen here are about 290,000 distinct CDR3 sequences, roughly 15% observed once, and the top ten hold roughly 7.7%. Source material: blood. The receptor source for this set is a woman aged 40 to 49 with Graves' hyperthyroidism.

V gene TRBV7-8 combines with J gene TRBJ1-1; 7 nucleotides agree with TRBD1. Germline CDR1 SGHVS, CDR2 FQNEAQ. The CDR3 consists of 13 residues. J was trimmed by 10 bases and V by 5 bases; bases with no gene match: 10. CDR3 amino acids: CASSPQGPSAAFF. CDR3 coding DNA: TGTGCCAGCAGCCCACAGGGGCCTTCGGCAGCTTTCTTT.

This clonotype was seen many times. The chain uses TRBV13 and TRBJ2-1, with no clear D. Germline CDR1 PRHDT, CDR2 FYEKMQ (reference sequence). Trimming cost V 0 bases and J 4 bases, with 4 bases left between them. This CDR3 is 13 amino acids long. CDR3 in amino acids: CASSLGQYNEQFF. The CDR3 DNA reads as TGTGCCAGCAGCTTAGGTCAGTACAATGAGCAGTTCTTC.

The CDR3 DNA sequence: TGTGCCAGCAGGCCTCTTGGGGCCTCTGCCCCCGAGCAGTACTTC. It encodes CASRPLGASAPEQYF. This chain connects TRBV27 to TRBJ2-7; the D gene is possibly TRBD1 (5 bases). The ends were cut back, 6 bases at V and 6 bases at J, with 21 bases in the middle. The CDR3 length is 15 residues. Germline values: CDR1 MNHEY, CDR2 SMNVEV (reference sequence).

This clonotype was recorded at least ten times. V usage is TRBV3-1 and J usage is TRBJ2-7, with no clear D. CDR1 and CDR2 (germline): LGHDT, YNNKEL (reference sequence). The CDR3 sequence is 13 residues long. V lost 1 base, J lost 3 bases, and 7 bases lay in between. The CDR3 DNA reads TGTGCCAGCAGCCAAGCAGCAGGCTACGAGCAGTACTTC. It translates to CASSQAAGYEQYF.

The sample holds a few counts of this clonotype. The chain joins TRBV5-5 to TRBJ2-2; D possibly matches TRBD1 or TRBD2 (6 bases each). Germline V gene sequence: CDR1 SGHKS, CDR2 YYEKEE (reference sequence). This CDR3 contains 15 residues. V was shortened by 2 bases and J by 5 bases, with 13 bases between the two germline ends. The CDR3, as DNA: TGTGCCAGCAGCTTCGGGGGCAGGGTGACCGGGGAGCTGTTTTTT. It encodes CASSFGGRVTGELFF. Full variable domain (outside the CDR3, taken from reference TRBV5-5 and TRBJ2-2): DAGVTQSPTHLIKTRGQQVTLRCSPISGHKSVSWYQQVLGQGPQFIFQYYEKEERGRGNFPDRFSARQFPNYSSELNVNALLLGDSALYLCASSFGGRVTGELFFGEGSRLTVL.

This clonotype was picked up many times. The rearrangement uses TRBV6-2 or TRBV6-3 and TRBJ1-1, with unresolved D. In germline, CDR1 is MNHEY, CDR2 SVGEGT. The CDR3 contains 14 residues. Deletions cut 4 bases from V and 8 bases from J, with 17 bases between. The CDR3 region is CASSSSRPKGEAFF. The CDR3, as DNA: TGTGCCAGCAGTTCCTCCCGCCCGAAAGGGGAAGCTTTCTTT.

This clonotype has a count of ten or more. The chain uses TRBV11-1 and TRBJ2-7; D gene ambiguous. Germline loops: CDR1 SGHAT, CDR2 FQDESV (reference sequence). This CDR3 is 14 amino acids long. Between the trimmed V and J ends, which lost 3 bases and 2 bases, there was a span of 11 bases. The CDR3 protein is CASSFMGRAYEQYF. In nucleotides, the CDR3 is TGTGCCAGCAGCTTCATGGGCAGAGCCTACGAGCAGTACTTC.

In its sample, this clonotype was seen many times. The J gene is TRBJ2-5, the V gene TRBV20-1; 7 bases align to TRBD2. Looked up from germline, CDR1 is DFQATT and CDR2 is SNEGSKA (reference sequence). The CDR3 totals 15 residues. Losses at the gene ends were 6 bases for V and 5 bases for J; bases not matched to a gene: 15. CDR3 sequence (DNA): TGCAGTGCCTATCCCCAGGATAGGGGAGGGGAGACCCAGTACTTC. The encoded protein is CSAYPQDRGGETQYF.

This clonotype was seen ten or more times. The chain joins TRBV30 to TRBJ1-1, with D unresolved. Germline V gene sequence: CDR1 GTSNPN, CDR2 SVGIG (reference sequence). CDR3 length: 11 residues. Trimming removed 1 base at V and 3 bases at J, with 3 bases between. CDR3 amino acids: CAWSGHTEAFF. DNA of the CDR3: TGTGCCTGGAGTGGTCACACTGAAGCTTTCTTT.

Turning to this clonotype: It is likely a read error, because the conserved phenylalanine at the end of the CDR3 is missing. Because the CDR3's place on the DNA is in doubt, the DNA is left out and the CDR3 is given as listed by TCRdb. CDR3 protein: CASSLNRGTVWLVV. V gene TRBV28 combines with J gene TRBJ1-1; no DNA check was done on the table's D call, TRBD1. The CDR3 length equals 14 residues, ends included. The germline CDR1 and CDR2 sequences are MDHEN and SYDVKM.

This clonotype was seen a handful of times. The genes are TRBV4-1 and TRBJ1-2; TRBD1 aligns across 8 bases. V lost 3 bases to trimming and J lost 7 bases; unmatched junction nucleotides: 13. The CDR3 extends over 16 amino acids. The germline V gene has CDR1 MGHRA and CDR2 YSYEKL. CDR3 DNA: TGCGCCAGCAGCCAGCCTATTGCCCTCGGGACAGGTGGCTACACCTTC. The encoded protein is CASSQPIALGTGGYTF.

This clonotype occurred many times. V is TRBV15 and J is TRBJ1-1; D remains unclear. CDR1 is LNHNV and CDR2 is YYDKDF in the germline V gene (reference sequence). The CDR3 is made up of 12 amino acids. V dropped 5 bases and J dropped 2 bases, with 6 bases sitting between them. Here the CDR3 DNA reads TGTGCCACCAGCTTCCATAACACTGAAGCTTTCTTT. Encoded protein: CATSFHNTEAFF.

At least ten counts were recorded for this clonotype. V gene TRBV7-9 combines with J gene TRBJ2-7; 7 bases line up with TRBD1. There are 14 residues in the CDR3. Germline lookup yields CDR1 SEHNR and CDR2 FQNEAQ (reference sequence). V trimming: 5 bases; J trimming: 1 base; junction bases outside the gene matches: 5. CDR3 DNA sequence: TGTGCCAGCAGCCTTAACAGGGGATCCTACGAGCAGTACTTC. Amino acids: CASSLNRGSYEQYF.

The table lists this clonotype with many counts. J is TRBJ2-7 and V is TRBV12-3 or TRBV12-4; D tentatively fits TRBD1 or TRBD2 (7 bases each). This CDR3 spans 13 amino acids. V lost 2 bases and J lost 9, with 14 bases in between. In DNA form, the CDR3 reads TGTGCCAGCAGTTTAAGGGGGGAGGGGGCGCAGTACTTC. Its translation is CASSLRGEGAQYF.

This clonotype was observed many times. The CDR3 DNA reads TGTGCCAGCAATGAGGGAGGGGGACGTCCAGATACGCAGTATTTT. Translating it yields CASNEGGGRPDTQYF. The rearrangement uses TRBV28 and TRBJ2-3, with D perhaps TRBD2 (7 bases). Trimming took 7 bases from V and 4 from J, leaving 18 bases between them. Germline lookup yields CDR1 MDHEN and CDR2 SYDVKM. The CDR3 consists of 15 residues.

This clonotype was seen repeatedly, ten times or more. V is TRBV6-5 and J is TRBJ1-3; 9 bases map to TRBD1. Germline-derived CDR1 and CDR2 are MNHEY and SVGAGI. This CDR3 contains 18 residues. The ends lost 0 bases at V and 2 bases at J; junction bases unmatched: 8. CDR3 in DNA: TGTGCCAGCAGTTACTCCGGGACAGGGAATCTTGCTGGAAACACCATATATTTT. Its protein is CASSYSGTGNLAGNTIYF.

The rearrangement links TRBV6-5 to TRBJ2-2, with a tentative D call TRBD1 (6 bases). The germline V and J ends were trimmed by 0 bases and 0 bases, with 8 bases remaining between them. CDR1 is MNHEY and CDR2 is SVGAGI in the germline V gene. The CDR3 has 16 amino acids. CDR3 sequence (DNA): TGTGCCAGCAGTTACTCCGGGACAACGAACACCGGGGAGCTGTTTTTT. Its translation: CASSYSGTTNTGELFF.

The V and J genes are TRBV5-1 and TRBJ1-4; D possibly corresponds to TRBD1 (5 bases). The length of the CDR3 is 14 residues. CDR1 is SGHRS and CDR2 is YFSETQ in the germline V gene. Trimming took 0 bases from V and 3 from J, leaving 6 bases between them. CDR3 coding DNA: TGCGCCAGCAGCTTGGAGACAGCTAATGAAAAACTGTTTTTT. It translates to CASSLETANEKLFF.

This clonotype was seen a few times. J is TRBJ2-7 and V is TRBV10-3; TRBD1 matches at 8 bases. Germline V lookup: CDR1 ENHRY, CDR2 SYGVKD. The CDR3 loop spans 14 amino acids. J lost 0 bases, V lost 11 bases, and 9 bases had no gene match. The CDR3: CAVRGQEVSYEQYF. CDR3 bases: TGTGCCGTAAGGGGACAGGAGGTCTCCTACGAGCAGTACTTC.

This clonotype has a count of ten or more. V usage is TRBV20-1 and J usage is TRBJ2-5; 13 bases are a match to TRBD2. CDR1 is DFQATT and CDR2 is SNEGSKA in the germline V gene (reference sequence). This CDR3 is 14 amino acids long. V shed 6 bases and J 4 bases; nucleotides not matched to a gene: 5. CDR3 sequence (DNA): TGCAGTGCCATGACTAGCGGGAGGACAGAGACCCAGTACTTC. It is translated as CSAMTSGRTETQYF.

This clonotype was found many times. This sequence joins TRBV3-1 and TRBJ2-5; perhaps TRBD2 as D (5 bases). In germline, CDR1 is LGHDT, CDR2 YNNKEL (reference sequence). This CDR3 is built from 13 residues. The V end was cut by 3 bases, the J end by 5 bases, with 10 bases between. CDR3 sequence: CASSQWLAETQYF. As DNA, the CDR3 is TGTGCCAGCAGCCAGTGGCTAGCCGAGACCCAGTACTTC.

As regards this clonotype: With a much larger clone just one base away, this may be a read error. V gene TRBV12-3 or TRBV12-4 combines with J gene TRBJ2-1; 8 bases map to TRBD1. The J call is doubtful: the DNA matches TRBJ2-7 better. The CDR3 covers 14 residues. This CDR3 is CASSLRTGYNEQYF. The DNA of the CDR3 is TGTGCCAGCAGTTTAAGGACAGGGTACAATGAGCAGTACTTC.

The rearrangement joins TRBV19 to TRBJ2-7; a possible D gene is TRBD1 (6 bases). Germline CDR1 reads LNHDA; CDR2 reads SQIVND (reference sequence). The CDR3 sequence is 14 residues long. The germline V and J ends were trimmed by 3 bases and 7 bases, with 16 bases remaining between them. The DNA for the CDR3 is TGTGCCAGTAGTATTTCTATTGGGACAAAAGAGCAGTACTTC. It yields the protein CASSISIGTKEQYF. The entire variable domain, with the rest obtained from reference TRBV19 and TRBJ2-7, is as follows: DGGITQSPKYLFRKEGQNVTLSCEQNLNHDAMYWYRQDPGQGLRLIYYSQIVNDFQKGDIAEGYSVSREKKESFPLTVTSAQKNPTAFYLCASSISIGTKEQYFGPGTRLTVT.

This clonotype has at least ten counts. CDR3 in DNA: TGCAGCGTTCTCAGTCCTAACGGCTACACCTTC. Translated: CSVLSPNGYTF. This chain links TRBV29-1 with TRBJ1-2; D call uncertain. The CDR3 consists of 11 residues. V lost 5 bases and J lost 8, with 12 bases in between. Germline CDR1 SQVTM, CDR2 ANQGSEA.

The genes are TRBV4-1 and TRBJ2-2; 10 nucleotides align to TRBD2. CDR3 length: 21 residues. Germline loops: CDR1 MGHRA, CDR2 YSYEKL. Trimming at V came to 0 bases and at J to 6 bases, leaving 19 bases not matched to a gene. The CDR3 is CASSQDPRIGASGSKPGELFF. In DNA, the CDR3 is TGCGCCAGCAGCCAAGATCCCAGAATTGGCGCTAGCGGGAGTAAACCCGGGGAGCTGTTTTTT.

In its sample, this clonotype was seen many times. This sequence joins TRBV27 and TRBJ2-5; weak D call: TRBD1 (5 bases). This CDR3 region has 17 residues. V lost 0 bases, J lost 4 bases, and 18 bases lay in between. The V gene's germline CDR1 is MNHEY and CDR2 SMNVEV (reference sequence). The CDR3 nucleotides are TGTGCCAGCAGTTTATCTCTGCCAGGGTTATCTTCAGAGACCCAGTACTTC. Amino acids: CASSLSLPGLSSETQYF.

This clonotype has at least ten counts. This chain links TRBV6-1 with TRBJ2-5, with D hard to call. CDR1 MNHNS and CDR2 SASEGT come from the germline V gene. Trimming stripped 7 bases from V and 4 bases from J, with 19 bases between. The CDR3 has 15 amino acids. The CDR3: CASNGGVQSRETQYF. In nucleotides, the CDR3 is TGTGCCAGCAATGGTGGTGTTCAGTCTCGAGAGACCCAGTACTTC.

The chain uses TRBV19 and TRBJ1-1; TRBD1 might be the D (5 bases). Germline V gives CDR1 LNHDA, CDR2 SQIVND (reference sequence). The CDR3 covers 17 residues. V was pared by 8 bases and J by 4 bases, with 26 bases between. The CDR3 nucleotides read TGTGCCAGTTCACGGCTTAGTTCTGGGGGTGGCATCACTGAAGCTTTCTTT. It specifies CASSRLSSGGGITEAFF.

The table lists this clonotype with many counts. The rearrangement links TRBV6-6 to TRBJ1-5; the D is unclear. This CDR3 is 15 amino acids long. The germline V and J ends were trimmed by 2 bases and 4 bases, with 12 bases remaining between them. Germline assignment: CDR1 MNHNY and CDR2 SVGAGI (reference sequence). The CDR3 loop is CASSYVGFGNQPQHF. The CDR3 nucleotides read TGTGCCAGCAGTTACGTGGGGTTTGGGAATCAGCCCCAGCATTTT.

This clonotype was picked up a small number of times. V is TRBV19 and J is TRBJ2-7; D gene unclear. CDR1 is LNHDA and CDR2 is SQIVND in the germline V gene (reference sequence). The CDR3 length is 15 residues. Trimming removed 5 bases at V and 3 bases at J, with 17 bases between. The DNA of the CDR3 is TGTGCCAGTAGTGTCGCCGGCCAAGGGTTCTACGAGCAGTACTTC. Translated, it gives CASSVAGQGFYEQYF.

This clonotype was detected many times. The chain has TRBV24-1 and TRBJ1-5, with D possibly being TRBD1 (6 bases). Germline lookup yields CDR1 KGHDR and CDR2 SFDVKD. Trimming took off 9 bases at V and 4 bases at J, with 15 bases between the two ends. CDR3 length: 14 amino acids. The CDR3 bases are TGTGCCACCGGGGGGGGCCTAGGGAATCAGCCCCAGCATTTT. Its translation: CATGGGLGNQPQHF.

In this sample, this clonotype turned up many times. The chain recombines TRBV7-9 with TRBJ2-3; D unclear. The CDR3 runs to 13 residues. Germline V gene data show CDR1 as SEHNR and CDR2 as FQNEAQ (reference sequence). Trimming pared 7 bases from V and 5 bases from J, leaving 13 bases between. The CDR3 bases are TGTGCCAGCAACCCGACATACTTAGATACGCAGTATTTT. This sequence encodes CASNPTYLDTQYF.